Listed here is a single T cell receptor (beta chain). Its antigen remains undetermined. Per-nucleotide qualities are absent, and no much larger clonotype sits a single base away. From the cysteine through the phenylalanine, the CDR3 covers 14 amino acids. CDR3 DNA only is kept here, 42 bases in frame from base 1. Sequences MGHDK (CDR1) and SYGVNS (CDR2) are obtained from the germline V gene. V is cut by 7 bases and J by 2 bases, and the space between the germline ends is 14 bases. These data come from a study of a mutant IDH1 vaccine in newly diagnosed glioma (dated by TCRdb to 2020 to 2022). Background on the whole study: Eight vaccinations were administered to patients in weeks 1, 3, 5, 7, 11, 15, 19 and 23, corresponding to visits V03 through V10. In the chemotherapy-containing groups, vaccination started alongside temozolomide cycles, whereas in patients who had radiotherapy alone it started 4-6 weeks after radiotherapy. Peripheral blood was drawn at six visits: V03 (baseline), V05, V07, V10, V12 and V13. Of the 25 to 40 treated patients, approximately 62% were male and approximately 38% were female, and the mean age was approximately 40 years. For exploratory analyses, longitudinal TCRB deep sequencing was carried out in about two dozen treated patients wherever samples were available. Prior to enrollment, patients had been given standard therapy consisting of radiotherapy alone, temozolomide alone, or radiochemotherapy with temozolomide, with the combination given to most patients.

The study at large found these results: Availability determined which PBMC samples were chosen for TCRB deep sequencing. Pseudoprogression appeared unrelated to alterations in the top peripheral T cell clonotypes detected by TCRB sequencing. Across multiple MHC alleles, vaccine-induced immune responses were seen in around 93% of patients. The authors stated that sample limitations prevented analyses of patient blood samples from being reproduced.

In light of the paper, this sample's time point label describes: week 11, during vaccination. Each vaccine dose, consisting of 300 ug of a 20-mer mutant IDH1 peptide in Montanide, was administered subcutaneously with topical imiquimod. All donors had newly diagnosed IDH1-mutant astrocytomas of WHO grade 3 or 4 that showed loss of nuclear ATRX. The samples were drawn from NOA16, a multicentre, single-arm, open-label phase I trial in Germany that tested a mutant IDH1 peptide vaccine in humans for the first time. Genomic DNA for TCRB sequencing was extracted from EDTA blood using the DNeasy Blood and Tissue Kit. Library preparation employed the immunoSEQ multiplex PCR assay. Rearranged TCR beta chain sequences were amplified with the hsTCRB Kit following the manufacturer's protocol. Sequencing of TCRB libraries was carried out on an Illumina MiSeq. The paper's data handling went like this. The proprietary platform of the kit vendor was used for demultiplexing, trimming and gene mapping. Imported from immuneACCESS, the table was reduced by TCRdb to in-frame sequences with V and J called. These copies leave out some clones; in studies compared against another copy, an unresolved V gene accounts for under half, and the cause of the remainder is not known. The DNA gave D and trimming, while V, J and clone size come from that table. The sample table shows 30,000 to 35,000 clones, and nearly 90% are seen once. Less than 25% of the sample comes from the top ten.

Sequenced material: PBMCs, taken from a glioma patient whose treatment included an IDH1 peptide vaccine. This clonotype was sampled from a man aged 18-30 years with glioma. This receptor chain uses TRBV25-1 and TRBJ1-1; the D gene lacks a confident call. The DNA reads as follows: TGTGCCAGCACGCCGGGGTTTGGAAACACTGAAGCTTTCTTT. This yields the protein CASTPGFGNTEAFF.